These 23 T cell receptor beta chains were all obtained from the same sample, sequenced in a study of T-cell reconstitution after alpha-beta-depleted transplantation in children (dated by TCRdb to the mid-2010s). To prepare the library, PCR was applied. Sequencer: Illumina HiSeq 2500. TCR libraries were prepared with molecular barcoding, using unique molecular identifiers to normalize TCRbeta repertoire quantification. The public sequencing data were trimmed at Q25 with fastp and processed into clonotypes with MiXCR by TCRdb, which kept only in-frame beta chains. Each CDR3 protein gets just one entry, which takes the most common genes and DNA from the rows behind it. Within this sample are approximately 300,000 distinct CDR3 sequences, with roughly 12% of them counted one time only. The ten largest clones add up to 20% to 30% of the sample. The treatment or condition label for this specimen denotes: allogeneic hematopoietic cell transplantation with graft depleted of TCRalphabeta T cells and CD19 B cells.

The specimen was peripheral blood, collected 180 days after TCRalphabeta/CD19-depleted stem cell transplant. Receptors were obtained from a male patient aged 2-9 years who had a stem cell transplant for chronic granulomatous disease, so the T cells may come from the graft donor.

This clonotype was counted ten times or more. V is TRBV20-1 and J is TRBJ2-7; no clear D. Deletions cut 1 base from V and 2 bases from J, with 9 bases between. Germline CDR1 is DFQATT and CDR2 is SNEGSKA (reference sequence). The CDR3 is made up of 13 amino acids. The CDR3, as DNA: TGCAGTGCTAGAGTCACAGAGCCCTACGAGCAGTACTTC. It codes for CSARVTEPYEQYF.

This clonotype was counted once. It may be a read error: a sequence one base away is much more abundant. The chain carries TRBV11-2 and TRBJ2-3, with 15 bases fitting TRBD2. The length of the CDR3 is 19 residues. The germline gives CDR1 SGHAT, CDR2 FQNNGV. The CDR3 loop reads CASSLPGTSGRMSTDTPYF. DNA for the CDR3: TGTGCCAGCAGCCTCCCCGGGACTAGCGGGAGGATGAGCACAGATACGCCGTATTTT.

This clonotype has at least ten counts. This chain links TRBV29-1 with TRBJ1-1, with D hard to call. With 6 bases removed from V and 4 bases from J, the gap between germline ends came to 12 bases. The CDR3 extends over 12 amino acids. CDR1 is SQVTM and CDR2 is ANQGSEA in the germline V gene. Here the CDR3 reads CSVFTLATEAFF. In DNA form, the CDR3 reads TGCAGCGTATTTACCCTGGCCACTGAAGCTTTCTTT.

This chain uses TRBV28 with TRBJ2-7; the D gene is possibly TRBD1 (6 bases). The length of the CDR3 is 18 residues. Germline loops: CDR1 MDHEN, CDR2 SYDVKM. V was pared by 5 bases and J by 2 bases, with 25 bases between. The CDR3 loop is CASSPALRGFIRAYEQYF. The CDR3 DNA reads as TGTGCCAGCAGTCCTGCCTTGAGGGGGTTTATCAGAGCCTACGAGCAGTACTTC.

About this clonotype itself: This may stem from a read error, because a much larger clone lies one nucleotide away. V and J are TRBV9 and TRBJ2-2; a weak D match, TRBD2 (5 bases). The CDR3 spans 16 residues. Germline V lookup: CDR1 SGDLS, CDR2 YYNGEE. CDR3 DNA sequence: TGTGCCAGCAGCGTAGTTAGTTCAGAGAACACCGGGGAGCTGTCTTTT. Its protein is CASSVVSSENTGELSF. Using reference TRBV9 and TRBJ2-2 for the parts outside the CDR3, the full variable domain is DSGVTQTPKHLITATGQRVTLRCSPRSGDLSVYWYQQSLDQGLQFLIQYYNGEERAKGNILERFSAQQFPDLHSELNLSSLELGDSALYFCASSVVSSENTGELSFGEGSRLTVL.

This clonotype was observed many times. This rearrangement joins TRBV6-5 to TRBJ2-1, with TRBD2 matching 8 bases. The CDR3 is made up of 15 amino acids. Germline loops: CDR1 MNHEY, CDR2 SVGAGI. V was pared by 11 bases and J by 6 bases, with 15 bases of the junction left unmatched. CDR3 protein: CAGENGLASSNEQFF. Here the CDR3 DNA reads TGTGCCGGTGAAAATGGACTAGCCTCTAGCAATGAGCAGTTCTTC.

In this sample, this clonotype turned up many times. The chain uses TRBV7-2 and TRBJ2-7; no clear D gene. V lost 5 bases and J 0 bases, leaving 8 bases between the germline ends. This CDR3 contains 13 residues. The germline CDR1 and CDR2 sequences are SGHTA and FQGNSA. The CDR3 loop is CASSPSSSYEQYF. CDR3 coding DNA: TGTGCCAGCAGCCCGTCTAGCTCCTACGAGCAGTACTTC.

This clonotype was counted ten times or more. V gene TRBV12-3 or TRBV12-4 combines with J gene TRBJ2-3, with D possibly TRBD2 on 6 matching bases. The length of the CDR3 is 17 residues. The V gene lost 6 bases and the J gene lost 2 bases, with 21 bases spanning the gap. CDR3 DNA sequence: TGTGCCAGCAGAGACTTTGGGGGGACCGGGTACACAGATACGCAGTATTTT. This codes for CASRDFGGTGYTDTQYF.

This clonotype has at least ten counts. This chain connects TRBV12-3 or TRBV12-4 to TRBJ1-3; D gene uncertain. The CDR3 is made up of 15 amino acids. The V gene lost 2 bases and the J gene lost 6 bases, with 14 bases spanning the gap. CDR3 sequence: CASSLWAPPKNTIYF. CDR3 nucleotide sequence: TGTGCCAGCAGTTTATGGGCCCCGCCAAAAAACACCATATATTTT.

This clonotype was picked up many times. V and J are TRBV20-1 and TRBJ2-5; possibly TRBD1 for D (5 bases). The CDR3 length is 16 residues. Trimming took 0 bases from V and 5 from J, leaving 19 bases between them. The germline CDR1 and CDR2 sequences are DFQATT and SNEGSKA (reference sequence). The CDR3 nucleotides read TGCAGTGCTAGAGACCCGCAGGGCAGGTTGTCGGAGACCCAGTACTTC. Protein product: CSARDPQGRLSETQYF.

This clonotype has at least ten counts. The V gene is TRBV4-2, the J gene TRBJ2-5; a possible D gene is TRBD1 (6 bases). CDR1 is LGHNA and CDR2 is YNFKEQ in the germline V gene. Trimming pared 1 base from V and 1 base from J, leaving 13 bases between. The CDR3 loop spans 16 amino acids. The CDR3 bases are TGTGCCAGCAGCCAAGGTGTTCAGGGGCCCCAAGAGACCCAGTACTTC. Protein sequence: CASSQGVQGPQETQYF.

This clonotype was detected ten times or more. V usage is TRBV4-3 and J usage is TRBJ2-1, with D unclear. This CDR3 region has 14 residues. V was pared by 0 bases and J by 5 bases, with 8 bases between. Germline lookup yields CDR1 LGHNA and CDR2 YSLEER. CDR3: CASSQERPNNEQFF. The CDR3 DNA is TGCGCCAGCAGCCAAGAGCGCCCCAACAATGAGCAGTTCTTC.

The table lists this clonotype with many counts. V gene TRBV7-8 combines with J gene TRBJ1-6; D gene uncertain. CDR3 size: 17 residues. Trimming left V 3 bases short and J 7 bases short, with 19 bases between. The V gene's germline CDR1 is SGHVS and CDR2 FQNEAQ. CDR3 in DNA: TGTGCCAGCAGCTTCAATAGTCATCCTAGGGCGAATTCACCCCTCCACTTT. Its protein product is CASSFNSHPRANSPLHF.

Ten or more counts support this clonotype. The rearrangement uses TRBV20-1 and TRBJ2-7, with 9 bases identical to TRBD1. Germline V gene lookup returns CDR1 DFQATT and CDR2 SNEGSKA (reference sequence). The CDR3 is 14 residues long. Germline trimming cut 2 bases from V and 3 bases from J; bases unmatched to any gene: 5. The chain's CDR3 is CSARRGQGNYEQYF. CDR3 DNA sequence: TGCAGTGCTAGAAGAGGACAGGGGAACTACGAGCAGTACTTC.

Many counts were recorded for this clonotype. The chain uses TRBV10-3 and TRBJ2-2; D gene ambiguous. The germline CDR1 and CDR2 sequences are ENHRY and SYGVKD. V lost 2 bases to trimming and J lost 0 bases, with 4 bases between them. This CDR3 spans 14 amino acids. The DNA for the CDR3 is TGTGCCATCAGTGAGGGACCGAACACCGGGGAGCTGTTTTTT. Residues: CAISEGPNTGELFF.

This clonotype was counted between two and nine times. CDR3 region: CASTSTGAFSNQPQHF. The CDR3 region has the DNA TGTGCCAGCACCTCGACAGGGGCCTTTAGCAATCAGCCCCAGCATTTT. J is TRBJ1-5 and V is TRBV2; TRBD1 agrees at 8 bases. The CDR3 loop spans 16 amino acids. Germline V gives CDR1 SNHLY, CDR2 FYNNEI. With V trimmed by 7 bases and J by 0 bases, 8 bases remained unmatched.

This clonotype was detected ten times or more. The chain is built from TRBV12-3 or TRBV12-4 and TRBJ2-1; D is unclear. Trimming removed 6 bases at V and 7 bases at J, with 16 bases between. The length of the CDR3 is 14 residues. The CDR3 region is CASRPLSPPNEQFF. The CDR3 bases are TGTGCCAGCAGACCCCTCAGCCCCCCTAATGAGCAGTTCTTC.

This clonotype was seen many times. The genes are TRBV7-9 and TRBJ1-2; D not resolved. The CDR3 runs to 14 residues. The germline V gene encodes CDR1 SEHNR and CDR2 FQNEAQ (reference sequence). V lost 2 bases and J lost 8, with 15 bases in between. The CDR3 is CASSLHRAADGYTF. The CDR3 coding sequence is TGTGCCAGCAGCTTACACCGGGCGGCGGACGGCTACACCTTC.

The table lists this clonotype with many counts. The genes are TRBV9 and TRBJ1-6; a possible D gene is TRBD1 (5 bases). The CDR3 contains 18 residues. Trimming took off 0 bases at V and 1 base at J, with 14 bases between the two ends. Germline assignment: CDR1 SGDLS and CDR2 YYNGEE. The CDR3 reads CASSVGPTGGSYNSPLHF. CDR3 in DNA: TGTGCCAGCAGCGTAGGACCGACCGGGGGGTCCTATAATTCACCCCTCCACTTT.

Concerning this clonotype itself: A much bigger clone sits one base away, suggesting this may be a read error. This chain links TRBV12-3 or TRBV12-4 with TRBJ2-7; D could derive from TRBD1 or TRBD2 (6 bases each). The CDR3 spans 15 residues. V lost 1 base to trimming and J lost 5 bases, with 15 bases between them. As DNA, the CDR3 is TGTGCCAGCAGTTTAGGGACGGGGGCCCTTCACGAGCAGTACTTC. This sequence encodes CASSLGTGALHEQYF.

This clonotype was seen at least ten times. CDR3 loop: CASSFLGSYEQYF. The CDR3 DNA is TGTGCCAGCAGTTTTCTCGGCTCCTACGAGCAGTACTTC. This chain joins TRBV28 and TRBJ2-7; D is unclear. Germline V gene sequence: CDR1 MDHEN, CDR2 SYDVKM. This CDR3 contains 13 residues. V was cut by 3 bases and J by 0 bases, with 6 bases left in between.

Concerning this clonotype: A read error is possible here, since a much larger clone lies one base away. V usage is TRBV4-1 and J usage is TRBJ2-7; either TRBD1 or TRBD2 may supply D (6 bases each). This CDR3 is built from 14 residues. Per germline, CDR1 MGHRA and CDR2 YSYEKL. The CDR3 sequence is CASSQDLEGRGHYF. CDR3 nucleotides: TGCGCCAGCAGCCAAGATTTGGAGGGACGGGGACACTATTTC.

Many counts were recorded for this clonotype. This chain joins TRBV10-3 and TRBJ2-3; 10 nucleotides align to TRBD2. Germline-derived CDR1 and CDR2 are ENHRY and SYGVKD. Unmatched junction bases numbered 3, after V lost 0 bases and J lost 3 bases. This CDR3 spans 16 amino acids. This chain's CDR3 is CAISESGLAETDTQYF. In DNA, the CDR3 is TGTGCCATCAGTGAGTCAGGACTAGCGGAAACAGATACGCAGTATTTT.